Included here is one T cell receptor beta chain sequence, with context. The target antigen is unknown. This entry comes from a study of CD8 T cells in Susac syndrome. Broader study findings: The study conceded that its TCR sequencing and HLA analysis involved relatively few individuals. Clonal expansion was not observed in the Susac syndrome CD4+ T cell repertoires.

A quantity of about 0.45 to 1 ug RNA underwent reverse transcription using random hexamers. Amplification of TCR beta CDR3 across 54 Vbeta and 13 Jbeta was performed with immunoSEQ multiplex PCR. One entry per CDR3 protein results from TCRdb running MiXCR on the immunoSEQ multiplex PCR reads. This sample has some 190,000 distinct CDR3 sequences, with 85% to 95% found just once. Deletions cut 0 bases from V and 9 bases from J, with 18 bases between. Germline V gene lookup returns CDR1 LNHNV and CDR2 YYDKDF (reference sequence). This CDR3 has 15 residues. This chain connects TRBV15 to TRBJ2-7, with a weak D call TRBD1 (6 bases). This receptor was identified in a human donor with Susac syndrome. Source material: CD4+ T cells from PBMCs. The CDR3 coding sequence is TGTGCCACCAGCAGAGATGGGGACAACCGCCTAAGGCAGTACTTC. Residues: CATSRDGDNRLRQYF.